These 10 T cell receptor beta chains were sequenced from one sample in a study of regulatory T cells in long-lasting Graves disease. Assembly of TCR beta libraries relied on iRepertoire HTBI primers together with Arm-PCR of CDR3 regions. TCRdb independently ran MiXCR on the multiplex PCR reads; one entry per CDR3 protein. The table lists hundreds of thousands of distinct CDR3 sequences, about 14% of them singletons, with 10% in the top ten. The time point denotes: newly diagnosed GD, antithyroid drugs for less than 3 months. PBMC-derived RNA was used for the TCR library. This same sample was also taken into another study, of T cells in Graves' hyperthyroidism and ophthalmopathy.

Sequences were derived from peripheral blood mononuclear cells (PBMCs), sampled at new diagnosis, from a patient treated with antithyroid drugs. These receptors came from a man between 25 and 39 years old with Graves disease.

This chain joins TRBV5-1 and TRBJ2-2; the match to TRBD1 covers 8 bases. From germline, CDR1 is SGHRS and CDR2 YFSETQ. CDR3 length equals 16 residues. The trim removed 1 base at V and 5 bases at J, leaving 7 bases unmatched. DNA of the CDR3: TGCGCCAGCAGCTTGAGTCAGGGGGCGCGAACCGGGGAGCTGTTTTTT. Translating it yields CASSLSQGARTGELFF. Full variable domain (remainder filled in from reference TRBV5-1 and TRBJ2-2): KAGVTQTPRYLIKTRGQQVTLSCSPISGHRSVSWYQQTPGQGLQFLFEYFSETQRNKGNFPGRFSGRQFSNSRSEMNVSTLELGDSALYLCASSLSQGARTGELFFGEGSRLTVL.

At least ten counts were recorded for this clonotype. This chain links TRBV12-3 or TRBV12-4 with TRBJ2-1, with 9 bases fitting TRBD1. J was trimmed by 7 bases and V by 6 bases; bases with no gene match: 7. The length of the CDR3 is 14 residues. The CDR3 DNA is TGTGCCAGCAGAGGACAGGGGTGGGGGAATGAGCAGTTCTTC. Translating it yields CASRGQGWGNEQFF.

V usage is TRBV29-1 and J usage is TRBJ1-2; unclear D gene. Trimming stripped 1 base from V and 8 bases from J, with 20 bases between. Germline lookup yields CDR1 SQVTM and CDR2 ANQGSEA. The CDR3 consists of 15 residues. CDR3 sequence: CSVEGMRPLNGGYTF. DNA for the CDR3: TGCAGCGTTGAAGGAATGAGGCCCCTTAATGGGGGCTACACCTTC.

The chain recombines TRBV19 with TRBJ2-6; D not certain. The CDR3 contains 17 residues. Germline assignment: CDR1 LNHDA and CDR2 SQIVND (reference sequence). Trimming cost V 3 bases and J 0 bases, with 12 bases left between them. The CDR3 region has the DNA TGTGCCAGTAGTATCTCCTTCAGGAGCTCTGGGGCCAACGTCCTGACTTTC. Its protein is CASSISFRSSGANVLTF. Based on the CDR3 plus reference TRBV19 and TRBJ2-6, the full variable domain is DGGITQSPKYLFRKEGQNVTLSCEQNLNHDAMYWYRQDPGQGLRLIYYSQIVNDFQKGDIAEGYSVSREKKESFPLTVTSAQKNPTAFYLCASSISFRSSGANVLTFGAGSRLTVL.

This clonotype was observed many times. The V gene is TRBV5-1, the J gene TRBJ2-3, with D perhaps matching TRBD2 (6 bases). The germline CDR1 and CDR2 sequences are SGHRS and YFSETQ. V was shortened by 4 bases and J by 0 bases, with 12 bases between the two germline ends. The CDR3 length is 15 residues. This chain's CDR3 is CASSQTGTSTDTQYF. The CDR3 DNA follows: TGCGCCAGCAGCCAAACCGGGACTAGCACAGATACGCAGTATTTT. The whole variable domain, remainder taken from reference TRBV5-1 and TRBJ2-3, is KAGVTQTPRYLIKTRGQQVTLSCSPISGHRSVSWYQQTPGQGLQFLFEYFSETQRNKGNFPGRFSGRQFSNSRSEMNVSTLELGDSALYLCASSQTGTSTDTQYFGPGTRLTVL.

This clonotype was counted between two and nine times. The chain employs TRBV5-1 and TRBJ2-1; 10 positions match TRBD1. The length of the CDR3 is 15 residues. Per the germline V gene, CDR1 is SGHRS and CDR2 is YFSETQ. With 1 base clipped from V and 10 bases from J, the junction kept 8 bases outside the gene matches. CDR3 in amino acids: CASSLRDRGSQEQFF. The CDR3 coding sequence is TGCGCCAGCAGCTTGCGGGACAGGGGTTCACAAGAGCAGTTCTTC.

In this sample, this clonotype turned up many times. CDR3 protein: CSVYPRVNTDTQYF. CDR3 sequence (DNA): TGCAGTGTTTATCCGCGGGTGAACACAGATACGCAGTATTTT. This rearrangement joins TRBV20-1 to TRBJ2-3, with a possible D match to TRBD2 (5 bases). This CDR3 has 14 residues. Trimming pared 7 bases from V and 2 bases from J, leaving 16 bases between. From germline, CDR1 is DFQATT and CDR2 SNEGSKA (reference sequence).

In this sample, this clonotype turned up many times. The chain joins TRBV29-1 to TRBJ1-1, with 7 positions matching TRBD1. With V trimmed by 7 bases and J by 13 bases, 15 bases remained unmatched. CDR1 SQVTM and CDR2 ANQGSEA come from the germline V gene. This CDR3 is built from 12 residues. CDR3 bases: TGCAGCGGCCAACAGGGGATTGAAATCGGTTTCTTT. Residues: CSGQQGIEIGFF. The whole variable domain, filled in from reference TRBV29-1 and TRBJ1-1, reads SAVISQKPSRDICQRGTSLTIQCQVDSQVTMMFWYRQQPGQSLTLIATANQGSEATYESGFVIDKFPISRPNLTFSTLTVSNMSPEDSSIYLCSGQQGIEIGFFGQGTRLTVV.

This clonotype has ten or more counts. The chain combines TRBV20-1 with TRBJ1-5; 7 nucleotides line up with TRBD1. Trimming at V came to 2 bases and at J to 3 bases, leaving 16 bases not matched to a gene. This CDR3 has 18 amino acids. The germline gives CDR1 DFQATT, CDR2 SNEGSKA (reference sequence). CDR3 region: CSARRLGQRSHLNQPQHF. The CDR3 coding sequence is TGCAGTGCTAGACGCCTGGGACAGCGTAGCCACCTCAATCAGCCCCAGCATTTT.

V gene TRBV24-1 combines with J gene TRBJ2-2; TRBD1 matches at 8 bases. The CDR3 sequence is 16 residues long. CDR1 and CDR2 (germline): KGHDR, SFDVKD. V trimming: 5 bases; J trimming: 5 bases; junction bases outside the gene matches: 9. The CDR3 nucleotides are TGTGCCACCAGTGCTGAATCAGGGGGCTGGACCGGGGAGCTGTTTTTT. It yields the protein CATSAESGGWTGELFF.